This passage covers 20 T cell receptor beta chains from one sample sequenced in a study of T cells in Graves' hyperthyroidism and ophthalmopathy. Amplified TCR beta CDR3 regions derived from RNA transcripts. The primer set for the first-round RT-PCR of the TCR CDR3 was HTBI. TCRdb independently ran MiXCR on the multiplex PCR reads; one entry per CDR3 protein. The table records around 700,000 distinct CDR3 sequences, approximately 19% of them present only once. The sample was blood. These receptors were obtained from a woman between 45 and 60 years old with Graves' hyperthyroidism that later progressed to Graves' ophthalmopathy.

In this sample, this clonotype turned up a few times. The V call is TRBV5-8, the J call TRBJ1-6; D uncertain. Germline lookup yields CDR1 SGHTS and CDR2 YDEGEE. This CDR3 comprises 13 residues. Trimming removed 5 bases from V and 7 bases from J, with 10 bases in between. CDR3 sequence: CASSRRRNSPLHF. The CDR3 DNA sequence: TGTGCCAGCAGTCGACGACGAAATTCACCCCTCCACTTT.

Ten or more counts support this clonotype. The chain joins TRBV27 to TRBJ1-2, with a tentative D call TRBD1 (6 bases). Germline assignment: CDR1 MNHEY and CDR2 SMNVEV (reference sequence). Deletions cut 2 bases from V and 1 base from J, with 11 bases between. This CDR3 contains 15 residues. The CDR3 DNA follows: TGTGCCAGCAGTTTACGACAGGACTTTAACTATGGCTACACCTTC. Protein: CASSLRQDFNYGYTF.

In this sample, this clonotype turned up a few times. The chain uses TRBV29-1 and TRBJ1-2; D remains unclear. The CDR3 extends over 15 amino acids. Trimming cost V 3 bases and J 0 bases, with 14 bases left between them. Germline V gives CDR1 SQVTM, CDR2 ANQGSEA. DNA for the CDR3: TGCAGCGTTGACAGCGTAAACCTCGCTAACTATGGCTACACCTTC. This sequence encodes CSVDSVNLANYGYTF.

V and J are TRBV13 and TRBJ2-3, with D unclear. Germline V CDR1 and CDR2: PRHDT, FYEKMQ (reference sequence). The CDR3 loop spans 16 amino acids. V was clipped by 4 bases and J by 4 bases, with 18 bases between them. This CDR3 is CASSSPMARRADTQYF. The CDR3, as DNA: TGTGCCAGCAGCTCTCCGATGGCCCGCCGAGCAGATACGCAGTATTTT.

The table lists this clonotype with many counts. The chain joins TRBV27 to TRBJ2-6; D is uncertain. Germline CDR1 is MNHEY and CDR2 is SMNVEV (reference sequence). Deletions cut 2 bases from V and 0 bases from J, with 5 bases between. This CDR3 contains 15 residues. The chain's CDR3 is CASSLTSSGANVLTF. Written as DNA, the CDR3 is TGTGCCAGCAGTTTAACGAGCTCTGGGGCCAACGTCCTGACTTTC.

This clonotype was counted at least ten times. The chain carries TRBV9 and TRBJ1-2; no clear D gene. This CDR3 spans 13 amino acids. With 4 bases removed from V and 4 bases from J, the gap between germline ends came to 11 bases. Germline V gene lookup returns CDR1 SGDLS and CDR2 YYNGEE. The CDR3 reads CASSPDGTYGYTF. The DNA for the CDR3 is TGTGCCAGCAGCCCCGACGGTACCTATGGCTACACCTTC.

In its sample, this clonotype was seen a few times. The chain links TRBV10-3 to TRBJ2-2; weak D call: TRBD2 (6 bases). Per the germline V gene, CDR1 is ENHRY and CDR2 is SYGVKD. The CDR3 covers 14 residues. Deletions cut 0 bases from V and 6 bases from J, with 8 bases between. The chain's CDR3 is CAISESRDSGELFF. The CDR3 bases are TGTGCCATCAGTGAGTCGAGGGACTCCGGGGAGCTGTTTTTT.

This clonotype was recorded at least ten times. This sequence joins TRBV3-1 and TRBJ2-5; no definite D call. Trimming stripped 0 bases from V and 2 bases from J, with 7 bases between. This CDR3 spans 14 amino acids. The germline V gene encodes CDR1 LGHDT and CDR2 YNNKEL (reference sequence). CDR3 protein: CASSQEFRQETQYF. As DNA, the CDR3 is TGTGCCAGCAGCCAAGAATTCCGACAAGAGACCCAGTACTTC.

In this sample, this clonotype turned up many times. The chain links TRBV30 to TRBJ2-3; 10 bases agree with TRBD2. The CDR3 is made up of 16 amino acids. CDR1 and CDR2 from the germline V gene are GTSNPN and SVGIG (reference sequence). Trimming took 1 base from V and 3 from J; bases not matched to a gene: 7. The CDR3 is CAWSGSSGGLTDTQYF. CDR3 sequence (DNA): TGTGCCTGGAGTGGTTCTAGCGGGGGTTTGACAGATACGCAGTATTTT.

This clonotype was recorded many times. The genes are TRBV20-1 and TRBJ2-1, with D maybe TRBD2 (6 bases). Trimming stripped 1 base from V and 3 bases from J, with 10 bases between. This CDR3 is built from 14 residues. Germline V gene lookup returns CDR1 DFQATT and CDR2 SNEGSKA (reference sequence). The CDR3, as DNA: TGCAGTGCTAGAGGGGCGGGGCTCTACAATGAGCAGTTCTTC. Its translation is CSARGAGLYNEQFF.

This clonotype showed up many times. The V call is TRBV3-1, the J call TRBJ1-1; 7 bases agree with TRBD1. Germline V gene data show CDR1 as LGHDT and CDR2 as YNNKEL (reference sequence). Trimming removed 4 bases from V and 1 base from J; junction bases left unmatched: 6. The CDR3 runs 15 residues. CDR3 in amino acids: CASSRLRTGNTEAFF. CDR3 DNA sequence: TGTGCCAGCAGCCGTCTGAGGACAGGGAACACTGAAGCTTTCTTT.

This clonotype was recorded many times. V and J are TRBV20-1 and TRBJ1-1; 7 positions agree with TRBD1. Germline trimming cut 6 bases from V and 0 bases from J; bases unmatched to any gene: 10. CDR1 is DFQATT and CDR2 is SNEGSKA in the germline V gene (reference sequence). The CDR3 is made up of 15 amino acids. CDR3 DNA sequence: TGCAGTGCCTCAGGGGGACACTTCATGAACACTGAAGCTTTCTTT. Amino acids: CSASGGHFMNTEAFF.

This clonotype was picked up many times. This chain links TRBV3-1 with TRBJ2-7; 11 bases align to TRBD2. There are 14 residues in the CDR3. Trimming took 6 bases from V and 4 from J; bases not matched to a gene: 5. CDR1 is LGHDT, CDR2 YNNKEL, per germline (reference sequence). CDR3 region: CASRFSGGAYEQYF. CDR3 bases: TGTGCCAGCAGGTTTAGCGGGGGGGCGTACGAGCAGTACTTC.

This clonotype has more than one count but fewer than ten. The rearrangement uses TRBV27 and TRBJ1-4, with D unresolved. Germline CDR1 reads MNHEY; CDR2 reads SMNVEV (reference sequence). The ends were cut back, 0 bases at V and 8 bases at J, with 10 bases in the middle. The CDR3 covers 14 residues. This CDR3 reads CASSLSPPGEKLFF. CDR3 DNA: TGTGCCAGCAGTTTATCGCCCCCGGGGGAAAAACTGTTTTTT.

In this sample, this clonotype turned up many times. The genes are TRBV3-1 and TRBJ2-1; 10 bases are shared with TRBD1. Germline CDR1 and CDR2: LGHDT and YNNKEL (reference sequence). The length of the CDR3 is 14 residues. The J segment lost 7 bases and the V segment lost 6 bases, leaving 6 bases of the junction unmatched. The CDR3 spells CASRWTGGRNEQFF. For the CDR3, the DNA is TGTGCCAGCAGGTGGACAGGGGGAAGGAATGAGCAGTTCTTC.

This clonotype occurred once. The rearrangement uses TRBV20-1 and TRBJ2-5; 9 positions match TRBD2. V was clipped by 3 bases and J by 2 bases; unmatched bases: 10. The CDR3 has 16 amino acids. Germline CDR1 DFQATT, CDR2 SNEGSKA (reference sequence). This chain's CDR3 is CSASSSGGRSQETQYF. The CDR3, as DNA: TGCAGTGCTAGTTCCAGCGGGGGGAGGTCACAAGAGACCCAGTACTTC.

The chain recombines TRBV6-2 or TRBV6-3 with TRBJ1-5; D possibly corresponds to TRBD1 (6 bases). Germline lookup yields CDR1 MNHEY and CDR2 SVGEGT. This CDR3 has 14 residues. The V and J ends lost 6 bases and 3 bases respectively, with 12 bases between them. The CDR3 coding sequence is TGTGCCAGCAGCAAGGACAGTTCCAATCAGCCCCAGCATTTT. It codes for CASSKDSSNQPQHF.

This clonotype has a count of ten or more. The chain is built from TRBV5-1 and TRBJ1-4; 9 bases are a match to TRBD1. V trimming: 4 bases; J trimming: 7 bases; junction bases outside the gene matches: 8. CDR1 is SGHRS and CDR2 is YFSETQ in the germline V gene. This CDR3 region has 15 residues. CDR3: CASSNTGTGTEKLFF. The CDR3 region has the DNA TGCGCCAGCAGCAACACCGGGACAGGGACTGAAAAACTGTTTTTT.

The chain is built from TRBV4-1 and TRBJ1-4; D gene unclear. The CDR3 sequence is 15 residues long. Germline lookup yields CDR1 MGHRA and CDR2 YSYEKL. Deletions cut 0 bases from V and 7 bases from J, with 12 bases between. DNA of the CDR3: TGCGCCAGCAGCCAAGATGTCTCATGGGGTGAAAAACTGTTTTTT. Translating gives CASSQDVSWGEKLFF.

This clonotype appeared a few times. This chain links TRBV6-6 with TRBJ1-3; D is undetermined. The CDR3 contains 15 residues. The germline V and J ends were trimmed by 2 bases and 4 bases, with 12 bases remaining between them. CDR1 is MNHNY, CDR2 SVGAGI, per germline (reference sequence). DNA for the CDR3: TGTGCCAGCAGTTACGGGGATGAAACCGGAAACACCATATATTTT. Amino acid sequence: CASSYGDETGNTIYF.